The 3 T cell receptor beta chains below come from one sample, sequenced in a study of human T cells and chemical hapten exposure. Time point specified: patch test 1, 2 weeks after DPC sensitization. Treatment defined: therapeutic diphenylcyclopropenone sensitization with weekly scalp DPC. TCRdb fed the RACE reads into MiXCR, producing one record per CDR3 protein. Among 150,000 to 200,000 distinct CDR3 sequences, approximately 14% were seen once, and the ten largest hold 1.5% to 2%. Specimen: whole blood, collected in connection with sensitization to the hapten diphenylcyclopropenone (DPC). Receptors were obtained from a young woman with alopecia areata. Some clones in this sample may be carry-over from other donors' samples.

This rearrangement joins TRBV7-2 to TRBJ2-2; TRBD2 matches 10 bases. CDR1 is SGHTA, CDR2 FQGNSA, per germline. The CDR3 extends over 14 amino acids. The ends lost 4 bases at V and 5 bases at J; junction bases unmatched: 1. The CDR3 bases are TGTGCCAGCAGCTCGGGACTAGCGACCGGGGAGCTGTTTTTT. Translating gives CASSSGLATGELFF.

This clonotype showed up just a few times. This chain connects TRBV28 to TRBJ2-4, with D possibly matching TRBD1 (5 bases). Trimming took 4 bases from V and 4 from J, leaving 14 bases between them. Germline CDR1 MDHEN, CDR2 SYDVKM. The CDR3 consists of 15 residues. CDR3 bases: TGTGCCAGCAGTTCTACAGACCAGGGTAAAAACATTCAGTACTTC. Protein sequence: CASSSTDQGKNIQYF.

This clonotype showed up many times. The chain joins TRBV7-2 to TRBJ2-7, with D perhaps TRBD1 (5 bases). Germline CDR1 and CDR2: SGHTA and FQGNSA. The V gene lost 5 bases and the J gene lost 0 bases, with 14 bases spanning the gap. CDR3 length: 15 amino acids. The CDR3 sequence is CASSRAPGHSYEQYF. In DNA, the CDR3 is TGTGCCAGCAGCCGGGCCCCAGGGCACTCCTACGAGCAGTACTTC. Combining the CDR3 with reference TRBV7-2 and TRBJ2-7 gives the whole variable domain GAGVSQSPSNKVTEKGKDVELRCDPISGHTALYWYRQSLGQGLEFLIYFQGNSAPDKSGLPSDRFSAERTGGSVSTLTIQRTQQEDSAVYLCASSRAPGHSYEQYFGPGTRLTVT.